The 4 T cell receptor beta chains given below trace back to one sample, sequenced in a study of human T cells and chemical hapten exposure. Sample time point: patch test 1, 2 weeks after DPC sensitization. Documented treatment: therapeutic diphenylcyclopropenone sensitization with weekly scalp DPC. The total RNA was obtained from whole blood that was not fractionated. TCRdb processed the RACE reads anew with MiXCR; each CDR3 protein has one entry. The data hold around 39,000 distinct CDR3 sequences, with around 6.5% observed a single time. The source material was whole blood, sampled in connection with sensitization to the hapten diphenylcyclopropenone (DPC). These TCRs come from a woman aged 25 to 39 with alopecia areata. Some clones in this sample may be carry-over from other donors' samples.

At least ten counts were recorded for this clonotype. The J gene is TRBJ1-5, the V gene TRBV5-6, with D possibly TRBD1 on 5 matching bases. V was trimmed by 4 bases and J by 4 bases, leaving 9 bases between them. Germline V gene lookup returns CDR1 SGHDT and CDR2 YYEEEE. The CDR3 loop spans 13 amino acids. The CDR3 loop is CASSRRGNQPQHF. CDR3 sequence (DNA): TGTGCCAGCAGCCGGCGGGGGAATCAGCCCCAGCATTTT.

This clonotype was seen many times. The chain joins TRBV4-2 to TRBJ2-3; 14 positions agree with TRBD2. The germline CDR1 and CDR2 sequences are LGHNA and YNFKEQ. The CDR3 is 19 amino acids. With 0 bases clipped from V and 0 bases from J, the junction kept 5 bases outside the gene matches. The CDR3 is CASSQEPGLAGVSTDTQYF. CDR3 in DNA: TGTGCCAGCAGCCAAGAGCCGGGACTAGCGGGGGTTAGCACAGATACGCAGTATTTT.

This clonotype was recorded many times. Relative to the germline gene, one junction end is altered; a read error may explain this. The gene calls are TRBV29-1 and TRBJ2-7; 15 positions match TRBD2. This CDR3 spans 11 amino acids. CDR1 is SQVTM, CDR2 ANQGSEA, per germline. The CDR3 is CSVGTSGGRHF. CDR3 DNA sequence: TGCAGCGTGGGGACTAGCGGGGGGAGGCACTTC.

This clonotype was seen a handful of times. The chain has TRBV6-6 and TRBJ2-5, with D unresolved. Germline V gene lookup returns CDR1 MNHNY and CDR2 SVGAGI (reference sequence). The CDR3 consists of 12 residues. Trimming shortened V by 5 bases and J by 4 bases, and 8 bases separated the two germline ends. The CDR3 spells CASSNLIETQYF. The CDR3 DNA is TGTGCCAGCAGTAACCTTATAGAGACCCAGTACTTC.